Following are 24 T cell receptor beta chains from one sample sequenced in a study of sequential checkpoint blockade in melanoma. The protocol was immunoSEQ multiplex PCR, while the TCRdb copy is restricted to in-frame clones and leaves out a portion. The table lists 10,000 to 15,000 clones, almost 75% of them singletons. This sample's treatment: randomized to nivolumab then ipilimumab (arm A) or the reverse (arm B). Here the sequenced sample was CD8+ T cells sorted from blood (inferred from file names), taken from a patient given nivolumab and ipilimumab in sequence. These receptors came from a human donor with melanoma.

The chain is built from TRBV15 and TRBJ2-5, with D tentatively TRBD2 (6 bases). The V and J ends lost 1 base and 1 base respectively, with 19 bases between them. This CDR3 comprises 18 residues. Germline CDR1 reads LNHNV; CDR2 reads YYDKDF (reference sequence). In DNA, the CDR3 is TGTGCCACCAGCAGAGGACCACTTAGCGGATCCCTCCAAGAGACCCAGTACTTC. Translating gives CATSRGPLSGSLQETQYF.

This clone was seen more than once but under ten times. CDR3 region: CASSGDLLNQETQYF. Written as DNA, the CDR3 is TGTGCCAGCAGTGGGGACTTACTGAACCAAGAGACCCAGTACTTC. The chain recombines TRBV2 with TRBJ2-5; possible D gene TRBD2, 6 bases. V was cut by 4 bases and J by 0 bases, with 12 bases left in between. CDR1 and CDR2 (germline): SNHLY, FYNNEI. The CDR3 runs 15 residues.

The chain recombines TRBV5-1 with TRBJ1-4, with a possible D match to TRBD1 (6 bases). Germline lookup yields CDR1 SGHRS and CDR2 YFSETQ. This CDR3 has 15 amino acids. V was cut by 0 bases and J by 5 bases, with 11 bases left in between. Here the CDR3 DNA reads TGCGCCAGCAGCTTGGGGCAGGGGATAAATGAAAAACTGTTTTTT. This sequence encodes CASSLGQGINEKLFF.

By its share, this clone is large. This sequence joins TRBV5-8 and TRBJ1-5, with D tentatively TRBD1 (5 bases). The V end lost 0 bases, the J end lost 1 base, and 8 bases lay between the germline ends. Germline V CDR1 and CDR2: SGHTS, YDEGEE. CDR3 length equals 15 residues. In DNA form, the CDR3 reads TGTGCCAGCAGCTTGGGAGACAGAAGCAATCAGCCCCAGCATTTT. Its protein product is CASSLGDRSNQPQHF.

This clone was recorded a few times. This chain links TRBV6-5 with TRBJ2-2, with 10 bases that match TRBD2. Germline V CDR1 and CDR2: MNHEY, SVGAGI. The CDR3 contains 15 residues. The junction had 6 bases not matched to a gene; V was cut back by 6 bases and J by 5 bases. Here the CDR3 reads CASRRGTSETGELFF. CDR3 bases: TGTGCCAGCAGGAGGGGGACTAGCGAGACCGGGGAGCTGTTTTTT.

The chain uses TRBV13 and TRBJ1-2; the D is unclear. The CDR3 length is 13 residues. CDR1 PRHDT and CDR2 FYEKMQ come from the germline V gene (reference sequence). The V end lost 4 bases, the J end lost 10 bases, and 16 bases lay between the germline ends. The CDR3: CASSYGDDRLYTF. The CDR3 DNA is TGTGCCAGCAGCTACGGGGATGACCGACTCTACACCTTC.

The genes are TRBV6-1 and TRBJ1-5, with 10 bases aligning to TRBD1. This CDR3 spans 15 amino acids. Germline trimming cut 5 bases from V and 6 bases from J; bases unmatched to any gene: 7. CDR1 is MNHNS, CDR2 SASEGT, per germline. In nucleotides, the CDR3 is TGTGCCAGCAGTCTTGACAGGGGGCAAAGTCAGCCCCAGCATTTT. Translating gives CASSLDRGQSQPQHF.

CDR3 protein: CTSSSSGGDRDEQFF. The CDR3 nucleotides read TGCACCAGCAGTTCTAGCGGGGGAGACCGGGATGAGCAGTTCTTC. The chain uses TRBV1 and TRBJ2-1; the D segment call TRBD2 is taken from the table without a DNA check. TRBV1 is described as a pseudogene. The CDR3 extends over 15 amino acids.

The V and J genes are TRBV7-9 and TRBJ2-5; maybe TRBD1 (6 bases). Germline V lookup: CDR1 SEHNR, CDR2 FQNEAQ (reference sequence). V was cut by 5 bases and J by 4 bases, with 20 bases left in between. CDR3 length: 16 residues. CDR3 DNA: TGTGCCAGCAGCCCCAAAACCAGGGGTGAGGGAGAGACCCAGTACTTC. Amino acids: CASSPKTRGEGETQYF.

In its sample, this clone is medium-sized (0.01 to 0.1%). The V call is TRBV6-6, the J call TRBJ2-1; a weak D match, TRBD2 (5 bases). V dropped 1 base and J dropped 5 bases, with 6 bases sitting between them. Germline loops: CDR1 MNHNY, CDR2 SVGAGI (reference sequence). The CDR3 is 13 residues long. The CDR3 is CASSYLGDNEQFF. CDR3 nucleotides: TGTGCCAGCAGTTACTTGGGAGACAATGAGCAGTTCTTC.

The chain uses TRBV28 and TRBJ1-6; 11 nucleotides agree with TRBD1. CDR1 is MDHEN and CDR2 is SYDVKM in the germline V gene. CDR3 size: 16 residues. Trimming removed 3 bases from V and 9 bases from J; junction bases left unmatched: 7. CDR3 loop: CASSLLAGTGGSPLHF. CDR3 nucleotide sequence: TGTGCCAGCAGTTTGTTGGCCGGGACAGGGGGTTCACCCCTCCACTTT.

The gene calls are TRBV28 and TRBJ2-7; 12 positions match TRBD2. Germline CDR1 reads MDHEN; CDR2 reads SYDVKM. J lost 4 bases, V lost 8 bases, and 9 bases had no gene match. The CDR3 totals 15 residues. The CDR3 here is CASAWGTSGLYEQYF. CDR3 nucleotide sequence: TGTGCCAGCGCTTGGGGGACTAGCGGGTTATACGAGCAGTACTTC.

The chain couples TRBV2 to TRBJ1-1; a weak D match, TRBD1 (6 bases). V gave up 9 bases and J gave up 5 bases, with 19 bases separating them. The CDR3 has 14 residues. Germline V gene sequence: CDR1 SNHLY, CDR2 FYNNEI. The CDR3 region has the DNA TGTGCCAGTGGGAGGCGGGGGCGAGGGACTGAAGCTTTCTTT. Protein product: CASGRRGRGTEAFF.

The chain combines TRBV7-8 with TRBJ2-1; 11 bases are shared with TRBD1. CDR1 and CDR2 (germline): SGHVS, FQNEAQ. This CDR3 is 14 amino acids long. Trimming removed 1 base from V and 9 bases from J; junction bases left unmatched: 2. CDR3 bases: TGTGCCAGCAGCTTAGGGACAGGGGGCTCTGAGCAGTTCTTC. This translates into CASSLGTGGSEQFF.

CDR3 in amino acids: CASSLVGGNTEAFF. In DNA, the CDR3 is TGTGCCAGCAGCCTAGTAGGGGGGAACACTGAAGCTTTCTTT. The V gene is TRBV7-9, the J gene TRBJ1-1; the D gene is possibly TRBD1 (6 bases). The ends were cut back, 5 bases at V and 1 base at J, with 11 bases in the middle. The CDR3 length is 14 residues. CDR1 is SEHNR and CDR2 is FQNEAQ in the germline V gene (reference sequence).

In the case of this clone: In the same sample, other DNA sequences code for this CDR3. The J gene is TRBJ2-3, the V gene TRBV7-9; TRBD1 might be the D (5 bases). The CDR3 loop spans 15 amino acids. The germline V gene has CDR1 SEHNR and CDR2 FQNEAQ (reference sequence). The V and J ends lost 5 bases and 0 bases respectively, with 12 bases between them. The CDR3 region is CASSPSGISTDTQYF. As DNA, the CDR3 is TGTGCCAGCAGCCCCTCAGGGATCAGCACAGATACGCAGTATTTT.

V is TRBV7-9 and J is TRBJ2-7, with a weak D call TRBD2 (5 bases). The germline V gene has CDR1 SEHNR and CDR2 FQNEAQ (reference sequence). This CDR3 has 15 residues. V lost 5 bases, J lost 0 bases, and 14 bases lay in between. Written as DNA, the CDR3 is TGTGCCAGCAGCGTCGATAGCGCGAGCTCCTACGAGCAGTACTTC. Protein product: CASSVDSASSYEQYF.

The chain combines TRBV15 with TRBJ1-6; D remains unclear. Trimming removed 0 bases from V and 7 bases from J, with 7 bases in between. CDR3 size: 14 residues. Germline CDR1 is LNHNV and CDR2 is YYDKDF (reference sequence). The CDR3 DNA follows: TGTGCCACCAGCAGAGAGGGCCAGAATTCACCCCTCCACTTT. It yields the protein CATSREGQNSPLHF.

CDR3 sequence reads: CASSVQGALGEQFF. In nucleotides, the CDR3 is TGTGCCAGCAGCGTTCAGGGGGCCCTAGGTGAGCAGTTCTTC. This sequence joins TRBV9 and TRBJ2-1, with TRBD1 matching 8 bases. With V trimmed by 2 bases and J by 9 bases, 7 bases remained unmatched. CDR1 SGDLS and CDR2 YYNGEE come from the germline V gene. CDR3 length: 14 residues.

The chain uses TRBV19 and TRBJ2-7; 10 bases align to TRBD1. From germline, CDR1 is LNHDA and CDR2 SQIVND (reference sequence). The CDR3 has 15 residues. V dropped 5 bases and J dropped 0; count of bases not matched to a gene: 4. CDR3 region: CASSPWDRGSYEQYF. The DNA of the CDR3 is TGTGCCAGTAGTCCCTGGGACAGGGGCTCCTACGAGCAGTACTTC.

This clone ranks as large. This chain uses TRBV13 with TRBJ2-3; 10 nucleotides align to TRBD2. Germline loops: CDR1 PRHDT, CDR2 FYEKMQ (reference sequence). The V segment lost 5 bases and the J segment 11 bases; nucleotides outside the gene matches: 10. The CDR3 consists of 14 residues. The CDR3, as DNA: TGTGCCAGCAGCACAGCGGGAGGGGGAAAGAGGCAGTATTTT. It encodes CASSTAGGGKRQYF. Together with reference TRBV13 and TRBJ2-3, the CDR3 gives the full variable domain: AAGVIQSPRHLIKEKRETATLKCYPIPRHDTVYWYQQGPGQDPQFLISFYEKMQSDKGSIPDRFSAQQFSDYHSELNMSSLELGDSALYFCASSTAGGGKRQYFGPGTRLTVL.

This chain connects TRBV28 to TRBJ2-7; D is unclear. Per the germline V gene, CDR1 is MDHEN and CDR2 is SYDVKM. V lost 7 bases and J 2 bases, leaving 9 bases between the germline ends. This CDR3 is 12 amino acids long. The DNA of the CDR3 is TGTGCCAGCACCCATTACACCTACGAGCAGTACTTC. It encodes CASTHYTYEQYF.

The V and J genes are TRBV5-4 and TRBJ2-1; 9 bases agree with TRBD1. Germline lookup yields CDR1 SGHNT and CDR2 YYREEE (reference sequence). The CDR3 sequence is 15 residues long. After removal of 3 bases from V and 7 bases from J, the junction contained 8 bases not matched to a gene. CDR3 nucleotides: TGTGCCAGCAGCTCTCCGGGACAGGGTTTGAATGAGCAGTTCTTC. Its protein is CASSSPGQGLNEQFF.

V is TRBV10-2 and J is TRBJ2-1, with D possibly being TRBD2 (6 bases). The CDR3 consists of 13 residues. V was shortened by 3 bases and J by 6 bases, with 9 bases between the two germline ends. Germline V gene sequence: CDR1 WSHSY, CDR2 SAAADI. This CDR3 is CASSELGLNEQFF. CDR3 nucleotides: TGCGCCAGCAGTGAATTGGGACTCAATGAGCAGTTCTTC.